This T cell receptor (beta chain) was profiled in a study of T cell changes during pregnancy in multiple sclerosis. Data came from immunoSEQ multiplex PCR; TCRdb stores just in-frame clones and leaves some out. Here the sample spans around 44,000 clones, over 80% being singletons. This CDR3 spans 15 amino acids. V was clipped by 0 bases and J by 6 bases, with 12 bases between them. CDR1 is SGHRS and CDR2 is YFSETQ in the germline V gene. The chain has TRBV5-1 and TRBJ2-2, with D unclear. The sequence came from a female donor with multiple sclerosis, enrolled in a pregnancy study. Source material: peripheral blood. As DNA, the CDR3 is TGCGCCAGCAGCTTGGTTGGGTTCGGGTCCGGGGAGCTGTTTTTT. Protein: CASSLVGFGSGELFF.